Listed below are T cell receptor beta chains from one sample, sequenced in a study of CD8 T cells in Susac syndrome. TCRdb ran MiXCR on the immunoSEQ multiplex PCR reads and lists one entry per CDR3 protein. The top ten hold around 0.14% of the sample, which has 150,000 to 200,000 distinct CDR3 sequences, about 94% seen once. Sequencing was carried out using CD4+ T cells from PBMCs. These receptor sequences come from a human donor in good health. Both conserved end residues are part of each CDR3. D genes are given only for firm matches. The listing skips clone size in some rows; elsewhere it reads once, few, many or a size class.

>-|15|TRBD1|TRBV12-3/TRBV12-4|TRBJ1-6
CASSPSGTGVSPLHF
TGTGCCAGCAGTCCCTCCGGGACAGGGGTTTCACCCCTCCACTTT
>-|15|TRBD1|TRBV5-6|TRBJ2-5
CASSLGGQGWETQYF
TGTGCCAGCAGCTTGGGGGGACAGGGCTGGGAGACCCAGTACTTC
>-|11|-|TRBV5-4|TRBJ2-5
CASSFDQTQYF
TGTGCCAGCAGCTTCGACCAGACCCAGTACTTC
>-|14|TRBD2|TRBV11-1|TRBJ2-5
CASSPTSGKETQYF
TGTGCCAGCAGCCCGACTAGCGGTAAAGAGACCCAGTACTTC
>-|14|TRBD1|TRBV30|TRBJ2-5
CAWSVQGARETQYF
TGTGCCTGGAGTGTACAGGGGGCGAGGGAGACCCAGTACTTC
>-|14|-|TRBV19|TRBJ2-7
CASSAGTPSYVQYF
TGTGCCAGTAGTGCCGGCACCCCCTCCTACGTGCAGTACTTC
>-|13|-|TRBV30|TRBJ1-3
CAWSVASANTIYF
TGTGCCTGGAGTGTAGCCAGTGCGAACACCATATATTTT
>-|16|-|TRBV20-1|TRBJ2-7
CSAGQGPFHNSYEQYF
TGCAGTGCCGGCCAGGGCCCATTCCATAACTCCTACGAGCAGTACTTC
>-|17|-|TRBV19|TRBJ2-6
CASSPNRQFSGANVLTF
TGTGCCAGTAGCCCAAATCGACAGTTCTCTGGGGCCAACGTCCTGACTTTC
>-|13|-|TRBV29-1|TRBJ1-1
CSVLGQLNTEAFF
TGCAGCGTTCTCGGACAGTTGAACACTGAAGCTTTCTTT
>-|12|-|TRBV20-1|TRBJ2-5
CSPGGGGETQYF
TGCAGTCCAGGGGGGGGCGGTGAGACCCAGTACTTC
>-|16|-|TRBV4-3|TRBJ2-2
CASSQEGQGRTGELFF
TGCGCCAGCAGCCAAGAGGGCCAGGGGCGCACCGGGGAGCTGTTTTTT
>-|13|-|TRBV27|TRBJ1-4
CASRDGGNEKLFF
TGTGCCAGCAGGGACGGTGGGAATGAAAAACTGTTTTTT
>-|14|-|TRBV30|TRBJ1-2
CAWGGKSFNYGYTF
TGTGCCTGGGGAGGAAAATCTTTTAACTATGGCTACACCTTC
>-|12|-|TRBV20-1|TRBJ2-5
CSASRHQETQYF
TGCAGTGCTAGCCGGCACCAAGAGACCCAGTACTTC
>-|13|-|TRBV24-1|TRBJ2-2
CATKDGNTGELFF
TGTGCCACCAAGGACGGGAACACCGGGGAGCTGTTTTTT
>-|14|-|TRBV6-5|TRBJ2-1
CASSYMVATNEQFF
TGTGCCAGCAGTTATATGGTCGCTACAAATGAGCAGTTCTTC
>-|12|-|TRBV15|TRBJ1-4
CATSAREGKLFF
TGTGCCACCAGCGCCAGGGAGGGGAAACTGTTTTTT
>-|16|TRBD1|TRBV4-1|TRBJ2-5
CASSLGQERSQETQYF
TGCGCCAGCAGCCTGGGACAGGAAAGGAGCCAAGAGACCCAGTACTTC
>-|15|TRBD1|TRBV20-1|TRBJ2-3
CSGEYGTGSRDTQYF
TGCAGTGGGGAATACGGGACAGGGAGCCGGGATACGCAGTATTTT
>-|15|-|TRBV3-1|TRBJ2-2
CASSQELQYTGELFF
TGTGCCAGCAGCCAAGAGTTACAGTACACCGGGGAGCTGTTTTTT
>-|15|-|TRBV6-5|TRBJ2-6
CASMRDPSGANVLTF
TGTGCCAGCATGAGAGATCCCTCTGGGGCCAACGTCCTGACTTTC
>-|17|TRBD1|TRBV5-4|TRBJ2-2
CASSSPGQGAGTGELFF
TGTGCCAGCAGCTCACCGGGACAGGGGGCAGGAACCGGGGAGCTGTTTTTT
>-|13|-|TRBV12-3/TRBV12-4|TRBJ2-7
CASSLGDGYEQYF
TGTGCCAGCAGTTTGGGCGACGGCTACGAGCAGTACTTC
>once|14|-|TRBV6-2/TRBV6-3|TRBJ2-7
CASRPLQRDYEQYF
TGTGCCAGCAGACCTCTACAGAGGGACTACGAGCAGTACTTC
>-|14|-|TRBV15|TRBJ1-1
CATSRDAGVTEAFF
TGTGCCACCAGCAGAGATGCTGGGGTCACTGAAGCTTTCTTT
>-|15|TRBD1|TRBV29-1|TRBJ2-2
CSVGQSIANTGELFF
TGCAGCGTGGGACAGAGTATCGCGAACACCGGGGAGCTGTTTTTT
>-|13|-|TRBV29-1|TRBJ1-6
CSVQQSYNSPLHF
TGCAGCGTTCAGCAGAGTTATAATTCACCCCTCCACTTT
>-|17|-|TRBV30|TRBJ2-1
CAWSAPRYRVSYNEQFF
TGTGCCTGGAGTGCACCCCGCTACAGGGTATCCTACAATGAGCAGTTCTTC
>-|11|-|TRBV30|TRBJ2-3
CAWSGGGTQYF
TGTGCCTGGTCTGGCGGCGGTACGCAGTATTTT
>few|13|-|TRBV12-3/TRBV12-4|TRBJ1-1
CASIQTGGTEAFF
TGTGCCAGCATTCAGACAGGTGGGACTGAAGCTTTCTTT
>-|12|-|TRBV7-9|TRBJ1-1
CASSPDRTEAFF
TGTGCCAGCAGCCCCGACAGAACTGAAGCTTTCTTT
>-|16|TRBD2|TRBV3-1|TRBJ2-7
CASSQAPERGSYEQYF
TGTGCCAGCAGCCAAGCGCCGGAGCGGGGGAGTTACGAGCAGTACTTC
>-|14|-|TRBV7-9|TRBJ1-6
CASSLASDNSPLHF
TGTGCCAGCAGCTTAGCCAGCGACAATTCACCCCTCCACTTT
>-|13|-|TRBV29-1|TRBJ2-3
CSVDEGATDTQYF
TGCAGCGTTGATGAGGGAGCCACAGATACGCAGTATTTT
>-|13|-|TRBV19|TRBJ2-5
CASTQEGKETQYF
TGTGCCAGTACTCAGGAGGGGAAAGAGACCCAGTACTTC
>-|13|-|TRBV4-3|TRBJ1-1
CASSQDRTSGAFF
TGCGCCAGCAGCCAAGATCGAACCAGTGGAGCTTTCTTT
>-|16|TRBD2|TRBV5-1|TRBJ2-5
CASSPSSSGGQETQYF
TGCGCCAGCAGCCCATCGTCTAGCGGGGGGCAAGAGACCCAGTACTTC
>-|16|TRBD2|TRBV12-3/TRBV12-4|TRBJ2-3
CASTWGSGGPTDTQYF
TGTGCCAGCACCTGGGGAAGCGGGGGCCCCACAGATACGCAGTATTTT
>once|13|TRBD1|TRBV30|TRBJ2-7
CAWSVPQGAEQYF
TGTGCCTGGAGTGTACCCCAGGGGGCCGAGCAGTACTTC
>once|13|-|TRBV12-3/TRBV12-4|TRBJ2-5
CASSFREPETQYF
TGTGCCAGCAGTTTCCGGGAACCGGAGACCCAGTACTTC
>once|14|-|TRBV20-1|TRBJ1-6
CSARDSSGIGPLHF
TGCAGTGCTAGAGATTCGTCGGGGATCGGACCCCTCCACTTT
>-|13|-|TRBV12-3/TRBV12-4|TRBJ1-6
CASTNRADSPLHF
TGTGCCAGCACCAACAGGGCTGATTCACCCCTCCACTTT
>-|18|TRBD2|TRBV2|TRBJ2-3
CASRIERLAGVSTDTQYF
TGTGCCAGCAGGATAGAGCGACTAGCGGGGGTGAGCACAGATACGCAGTATTTT
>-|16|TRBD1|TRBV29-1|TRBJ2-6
CSVWDRQPSGANVLTF
TGCAGCGTTTGGGACAGGCAACCCTCTGGGGCCAACGTCCTGACTTTC
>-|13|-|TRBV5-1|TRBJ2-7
CASSLEGVYEQYF
TGCGCCAGCAGCTTGGAAGGAGTTTACGAGCAGTACTTC
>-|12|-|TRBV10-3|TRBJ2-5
CAISVSKETQYF
TGTGCCATCAGTGTCAGTAAGGAGACCCAGTACTTC
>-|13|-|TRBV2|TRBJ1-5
CASSDGGNQPQHF
TGTGCCAGCAGTGATGGAGGTAATCAGCCCCAGCATTTT
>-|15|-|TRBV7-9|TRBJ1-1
CASSSKDPWGTEAFF
TGTGCCAGCAGCTCGAAGGACCCTTGGGGCACTGAAGCTTTCTTT
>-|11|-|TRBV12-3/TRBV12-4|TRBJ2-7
CASSWTAEQYF
TGTGCCAGCAGTTGGACAGCCGAGCAGTACTTC
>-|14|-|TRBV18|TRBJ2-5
CASSPAGGRETQYF
TGTGCCAGCTCACCTGCAGGAGGGCGGGAGACCCAGTACTTC
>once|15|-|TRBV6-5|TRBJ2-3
CASSYSFTGPDTQYF
TGTGCCAGCAGTTACTCGTTTACCGGACCAGATACGCAGTATTTT
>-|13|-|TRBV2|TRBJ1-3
CATSPGAGNTIYF
TGTGCCACCTCCCCGGGGGCCGGAAACACCATATATTTT
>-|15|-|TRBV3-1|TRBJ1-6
CASSQDPLIGSPLHF
TGTGCCAGCAGCCAAGATCCCCTAATTGGTTCACCCCTCCACTTT
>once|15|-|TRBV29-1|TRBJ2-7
CSVTDPGTRTYEQYF
TGCAGCGTTACGGATCCCGGGACAAGGACATACGAGCAGTACTTC